The rows below give T cell receptor beta chains drawn from one sample of a study of post-analysis software for immune sequencing data. TCRdb independently ran MiXCR on the PCR reads; one entry per CDR3 protein. The sample yields some 890,000 distinct CDR3 sequences, about 57% seen once. Sequencing input: blood. The receptors stem from a girl aged 10 to 17 with multiple sclerosis. CDR3s include the opening cysteine and the closing phenylalanine or tryptophan. The D gene is left open where the match is weak. Clone size appears in some rows only: once, few, many, or a class for an expanded clone.

size	J	D	V	CDR3	DNA
few	TRBJ2-3	.	TRBV4-1	CASSQDPGADTQYF	TGCGCCAGCAGCCAAGATCCGGGGGCAGATACGCAGTATTTT
.	TRBJ1-2	.	TRBV12-3/TRBV12-4	CASSDQLGGSRKNYGYTF	TGTGCCAGCAGTGATCAATTGGGGGGATCTCGAAAAAACTATGGCTACACCTTC
few	TRBJ2-7	.	TRBV20-1	CSASTGTATYEQYF	TGCAGTGCTAGTACCGGGACCGCAACCTACGAGCAGTACTTC
.	TRBJ1-1	.	TRBV12-3/TRBV12-4	CASSLMGAAFF	TGTGCCAGCAGTTTAATGGGGGCAGCTTTCTTT
few	TRBJ1-5	.	TRBV2	CASSDETGSNQPQHF	TGTGCCAGCAGCGACGAAACAGGAAGCAATCAGCCCCAGCATTTT
.	TRBJ1-2	.	TRBV11-2	CASSLPTGPVGYTF	TGTGCCAGCAGCTTACCGACAGGCCCAGTTGGCTACACCTTC
few	TRBJ1-1	.	TRBV20-1	CSASPRQASRTEAFF	TGCAGTGCTAGCCCGCGACAGGCCTCCAGAACTGAAGCTTTCTTT
many	TRBJ2-7	.	TRBV5-1	CASSGTGRSSYEQYF	TGCGCCAGCAGCGGAACAGGAAGGAGCTCCTACGAGCAGTACTTC
few	TRBJ2-1	TRBD2	TRBV15	CATSRDRGGYNEQFF	TGTGCCACCAGCAGAGATCGGGGGGGGTACAATGAGCAGTTCTTC
.	TRBJ2-1	TRBD1	TRBV29-1	CSVEGQGSYNEQFF	TGCAGCGTTGAGGGACAGGGGAGTTACAATGAGCAGTTCTTC
few	TRBJ2-3	.	TRBV7-3	CASSLNAQRSSTDTQYF	TGTGCCAGCAGCTTAAACGCCCAACGTTCTAGCACAGATACGCAGTATTTT
.	TRBJ2-7	.	TRBV3-1	CASSQVYGDYEQYF	TGTGCCAGCAGCCAAGTTTACGGTGACTACGAGCAGTACTTC
.	TRBJ2-7	.	TRBV5-5	CASSLGIFSYEQYF	TGTGCCAGCAGCCTAGGGATTTTCTCCTACGAGCAGTACTTC
.	TRBJ2-7	.	TRBV10-3	CAISEGGGDGTYEQYF	TGTGCCATCAGTGAGGGGGGAGGTGACGGAACCTACGAGCAGTACTTC
once	TRBJ1-2	.	TRBV7-9	CASSPGVADYGYTF	TGTGCCAGCAGTCCCGGGGTAGCGGACTATGGCTACACCTTC
once	TRBJ2-7	.	TRBV5-1	CASSSGTWGAYEQYF	TGCGCCAGCAGCTCGGGGACTTGGGGGGCCTACGAGCAGTACTTC
.	TRBJ1-1	TRBD1	TRBV5-1	CASSWTGGGGTEAFF	TGCGCCAGCAGCTGGACAGGGGGCGGTGGAACTGAAGCTTTCTTT
.	TRBJ1-5	.	TRBV29-1	CSVILTPGTSNQPQHF	TGCAGCGTCATCCTCACCCCAGGGACGAGCAATCAGCCCCAGCATTTT
.	TRBJ2-1	TRBD1	TRBV29-1	CSGGAGGWHEQFF	TGCAGCGGAGGGGCAGGGGGTTGGCATGAGCAGTTCTTC
.	TRBJ2-3	.	TRBV20-1	CSATDTSTDTQYF	TGCAGTGCTACAGACACCAGTACAGATACGCAGTATTTT
.	TRBJ2-7	TRBD1	TRBV15	CPTRDRGDEQYF	TGTCCCACCAGAGACAGGGGAGACGAGCAGTACTTC
.	TRBJ2-5	.	TRBV20-1	CSASHRTPRETQYF	TGCAGTGCTAGTCATCGGACTCCCCGAGAGACCCAGTACTTC
.	TRBJ2-3	.	TRBV5-1	CASSGAQQYF	TGCGCCAGCAGTGGAGCACAGCAGTATTTT
once	TRBJ2-1	TRBD2	TRBV29-1	CSYSGTSGTIEQFF	TGCAGCTACTCGGGGACTAGCGGGACTATTGAGCAGTTCTTC
.	TRBJ1-2	.	TRBV27	CASSLFQGIGYTF	TGTGCCAGCAGTTTATTCCAGGGGATTGGCTACACCTTC
.	TRBJ2-7	TRBD2	TRBV20-1	CSVSSGGGEQYF	TGCAGTGTTAGCTCGGGGGGGGGAGAGCAGTACTTC
.	TRBJ2-7	TRBD2	TRBV6-5	CASSRGTSGGIYEQYF	TGTGCCAGCAGCCGAGGGACTAGCGGGGGGATCTACGAGCAGTACTTC
.	TRBJ2-5	.	TRBV6-5	CASRPTGSETQYF	TGTGCCAGCAGACCGACAGGTTCGGAGACCCAGTACTTC
.	TRBJ2-3	.	TRBV12-3/TRBV12-4	CASSPAGSLSADTQYF	TGTGCCAGCAGTCCCGCGGGTAGCCTTAGCGCAGATACGCAGTATTTT
.	TRBJ2-7	TRBD1	TRBV15	CATSLDREAYEQYF	TGTGCCACCAGCCTGGACAGGGAAGCCTACGAGCAGTACTTC
.	TRBJ2-1	TRBD2	TRBV29-1	CSVSASGTSGRLSYNEQFF	TGCAGCGTGTCAGCCTCCGGGACTAGCGGGAGATTGTCCTACAATGAGCAGTTCTTC
.	TRBJ1-4	TRBD1	TRBV29-1	CSVARTGGEGEKLFF	TGCAGCGTCGCCCGGACAGGGGGCGAAGGCGAAAAACTGTTTTTT
.	TRBJ2-7	TRBD2	TRBV10-3	CAISARSGGTYEQYF	TGTGCCATCAGTGCCCGATCGGGGGGGACCTACGAGCAGTACTTC
.	TRBJ1-5	.	TRBV10-3	CAISESGGEGQPQHF	TGTGCCATCAGTGAGTCCGGGGGCGAGGGTCAGCCCCAGCATTTT
few	TRBJ2-1	.	TRBV20-1	CSARSTGKEYEQFF	TGCAGTGCTAGGAGCACTGGGAAAGAATATGAGCAGTTCTTC
.	TRBJ2-7	.	TRBV20-1	CSAKRDGAYEQYF	TGCAGTGCTAAAAGGGACGGTGCCTACGAGCAGTACTTC
.	TRBJ2-5	.	TRBV27	CASSLWYSPQKTQYF	TGTGCCAGCAGTTTGTGGTACAGTCCCCAAAAGACCCAGTACTTC
.	TRBJ2-6	.	TRBV5-6	CASSLARQFSNVLTF	TGTGCCAGCAGCTTGGCCCGGCAGTTTTCCAACGTCCTGACTTTC
.	TRBJ1-2	TRBD1	TRBV4-2	CVSSQGGQGASGYTF	TGTGTCAGCAGCCAAGGTGGGCAGGGGGCATCTGGCTACACCTTC
.	TRBJ2-2	TRBD2	TRBV25-1	CASSGGLGLAITGELFF	TGTGCCAGCAGTGGGGGGTTAGGACTAGCGATCACCGGGGAGCTGTTTTTT
.	TRBJ2-6	.	TRBV10-3	CAVSPKAGSGANVLTF	TGTGCCGTCAGTCCTAAAGCGGGCTCTGGGGCCAACGTCCTGACTTTC
.	TRBJ1-2	TRBD1	TRBV20-1	CSAGEGQGSGYTF	TGCAGTGCTGGAGAGGGACAGGGGTCCGGCTACACCTTC
.	TRBJ1-6	.	TRBV5-5	CASSLTGPQSYNSPLHF	TGTGCCAGCAGCTTGACGGGGCCCCAGTCCTATAATTCACCCCTCCACTTT